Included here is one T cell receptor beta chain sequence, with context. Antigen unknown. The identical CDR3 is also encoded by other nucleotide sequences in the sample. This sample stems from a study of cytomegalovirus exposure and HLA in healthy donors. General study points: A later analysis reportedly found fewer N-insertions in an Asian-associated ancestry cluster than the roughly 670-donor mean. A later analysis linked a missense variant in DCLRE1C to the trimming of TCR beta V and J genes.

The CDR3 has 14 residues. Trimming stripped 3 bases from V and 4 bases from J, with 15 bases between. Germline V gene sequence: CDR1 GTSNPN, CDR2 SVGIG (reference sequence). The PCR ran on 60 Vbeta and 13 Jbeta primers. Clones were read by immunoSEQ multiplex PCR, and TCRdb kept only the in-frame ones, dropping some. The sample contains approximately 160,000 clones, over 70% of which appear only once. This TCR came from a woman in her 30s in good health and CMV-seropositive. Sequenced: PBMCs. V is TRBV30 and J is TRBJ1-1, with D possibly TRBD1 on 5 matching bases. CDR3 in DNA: TGTGCCTGGAGAGGGGAGGGGAGTACCACTGAAGCTTTCTTT. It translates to CAWRGEGSTTEAFF.